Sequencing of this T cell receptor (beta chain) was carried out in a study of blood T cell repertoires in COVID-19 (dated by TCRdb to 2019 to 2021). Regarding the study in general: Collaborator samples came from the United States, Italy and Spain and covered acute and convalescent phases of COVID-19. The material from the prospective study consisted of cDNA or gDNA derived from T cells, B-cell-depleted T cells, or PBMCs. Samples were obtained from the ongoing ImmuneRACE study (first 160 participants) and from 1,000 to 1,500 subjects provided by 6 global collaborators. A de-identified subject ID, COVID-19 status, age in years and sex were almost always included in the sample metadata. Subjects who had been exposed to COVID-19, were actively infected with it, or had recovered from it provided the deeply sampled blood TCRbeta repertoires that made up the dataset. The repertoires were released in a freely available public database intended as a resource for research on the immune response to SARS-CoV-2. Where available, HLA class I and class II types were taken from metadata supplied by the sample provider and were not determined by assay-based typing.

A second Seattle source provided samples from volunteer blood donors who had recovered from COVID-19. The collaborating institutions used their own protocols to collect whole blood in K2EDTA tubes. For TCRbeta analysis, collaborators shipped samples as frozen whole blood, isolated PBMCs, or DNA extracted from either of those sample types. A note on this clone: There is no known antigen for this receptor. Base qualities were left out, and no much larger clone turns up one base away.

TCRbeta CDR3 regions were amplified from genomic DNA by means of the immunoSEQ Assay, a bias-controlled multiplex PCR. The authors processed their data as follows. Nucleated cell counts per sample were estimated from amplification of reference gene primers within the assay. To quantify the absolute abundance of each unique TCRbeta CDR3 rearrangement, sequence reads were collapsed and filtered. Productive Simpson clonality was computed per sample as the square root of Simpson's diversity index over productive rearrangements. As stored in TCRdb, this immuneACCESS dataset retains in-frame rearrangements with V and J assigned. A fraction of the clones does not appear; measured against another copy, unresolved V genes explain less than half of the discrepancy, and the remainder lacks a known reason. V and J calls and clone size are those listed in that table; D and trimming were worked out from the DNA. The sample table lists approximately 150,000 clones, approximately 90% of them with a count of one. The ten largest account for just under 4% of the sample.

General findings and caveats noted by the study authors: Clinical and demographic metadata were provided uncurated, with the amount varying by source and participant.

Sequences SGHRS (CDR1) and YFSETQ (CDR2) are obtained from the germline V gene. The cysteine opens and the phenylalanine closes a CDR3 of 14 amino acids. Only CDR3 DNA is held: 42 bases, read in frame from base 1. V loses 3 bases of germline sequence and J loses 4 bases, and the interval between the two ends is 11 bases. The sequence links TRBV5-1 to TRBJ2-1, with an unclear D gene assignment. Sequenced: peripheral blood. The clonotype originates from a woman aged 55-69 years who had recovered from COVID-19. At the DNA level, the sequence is TGCGCCAGCAGCTCAGATACGGGTTACAATGAGCAGTTCTTC. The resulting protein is CASSSDTGYNEQFF.